This entry features one T cell receptor (beta chain) sequence. This clone was recorded at least ten times. Its target antigen remains unknown. Per-base qualities were not stored, and no clone one base away is much larger. CDR1 is given as SGHRS and CDR2 as YFSETQ, both from the germline V gene. Trimming leaves V shorter by 3 bases and J shorter by 6 bases, with the junction holding 7 bases beyond the gene matches. The CDR3 covers 15 residues, taking in both the cysteine and the phenylalanine. Of the read, only the CDR3 DNA is kept; its 45 bases are in frame from base 1. The library was prepared using PCR. Sequencer: Illumina HiSeq 4000. High-throughput sequencing was used to profile the CDR3 region of the TCR beta-chain in every patient. For the original study's pipeline: The researchers built a classifier to tell apart papillary thyroid cancer patients with distant metastasis, based on CDR3 differences among clinicopathological groups. To measure repertoire diversity the researchers used the Shannon index, while the Morisita-Horn index served to gauge how similar the tumor and blood repertoires were. TCRdb reanalyzed the raw reads on its own, using fastp at Q25 for trimming and MiXCR for clone calling, and kept in-frame beta chains. In this record, the V and J calls reflect TCRdb's handling and not the investigators' own analysis. The sample profile shows some 11,000 clones; around 30% of them were found once. About an eighth of the sample belongs to the ten largest clones.

None of the patients had been given any treatment before thyroid surgery. The study retrospectively analysed patient clinical samples collected from the early 2010s to the late 2010s using T-cell receptor beta sequencing. These data come from a study of metastatic and nonmetastatic thyroid tumors (dated by TCRdb to 2018 to 2021). Turning to the overall study: Repertoires were compared across peripheral blood and tumor or nodule tissue samples from malignant and benign thyroid patients.

Study-level results and caveats: In both blood and tumor samples, malignant tumors were reported to have significantly higher TCR beta diversity than benign nodules.

The chain was built from TRBV5-1 and TRBJ1-5, with 9 central nucleotides matching TRBD1. Specimen: tumor tissue. This TCR was recovered from a female donor with papillary thyroid cancer or a benign thyroid nodule (not recorded which). Some clones in this sample may be carry-over from other donors' samples. CDR3 loop: CASSSGTGSSQPQHF. The sequence in DNA is TGCGCCAGCAGCTCTGGGACAGGGAGTAGTCAGCCCCAGCATTTT.